The entry below describes one T cell receptor beta chain. What it binds is not known. This specimen belongs to a study of cytomegalovirus exposure and HLA in healthy donors. General study points: It was in a later analysis that TCR association rates were seen to vary by HLA locus, highest for DRB1 and lowest for HLA-C. Later analysis associated a missense DCLRE1C variant with TCR beta V- and J-gene trimming.

The primer mix had 60 Vbeta and 13 Jbeta primers. TCRdb keeps only in-frame clones here, not all; method: immunoSEQ multiplex PCR. This sample has 110,000 or so clones, with approximately 80% found just once. The TCR was taken from a man aged 35 to 55 in good health and CMV-seronegative. Sample: PBMCs.

CDR3 sequence (DNA): TGTGCCAGCAGCGTAACCGGACAGGGGATGAACACTGAAGCTTTCTTT. This gives the protein CASSVTGQGMNTEAFF. The rearrangement links TRBV9 to TRBJ1-1; 9 bases are a match to TRBD1. V lost 1 base, J lost 0 bases, and 4 bases stayed unmatched. The CDR3 sequence is 16 residues long. Germline lookup yields CDR1 SGDLS and CDR2 YYNGEE.